Reported below is one TCR beta chain. This clone was seen only a few times. Its antigen has not been determined. Base-call qualities are not available, and no considerably larger clone is one nucleotide away. Other DNA sequences in the same sample also yield this CDR3. These data originate in a study of control samples from healthy donors and cancer patients (dated by TCRdb to about 2020). Receptor amplification or capture employed the immunoSEQ multiplex PCR assay. TCRdb took over this immuneACCESS table, retaining in-frame rearrangements with V and J assigned. Such tables are incomplete; in checked studies, under half of the missing clones stem from an unresolved V gene, and the remainder is unexplained. Present in this sample are nearly 200,000 clones, about 90% of which were seen just once. The top ten clonotypes cover over 1.5% of the sample. From the germline V gene, CDR1 is SGHAT and CDR2 is FQNNGV. The CDR3 runs 13 amino acids, cysteine and phenylalanine included. Only CDR3 DNA is held: 39 bases, read in frame from base 1. The junction carries 3 bases between V and J, which are trimmed by 0 bases and 6 bases respectively.

The V and J segments used are TRBV11-2 and TRBJ1-6; no D gene call is confident. The sample taken for sequencing was blood. The TCR originated in a man between 25 and 39 years old in good health. The DNA is TGTGCCAGCAGCTTAGACCCTAATTCACCCCTCCACTTT. This translates into CASSLDPNSPLHF.